Listed here are 6 T cell receptor beta chains from one sample, sequenced in a study of regulatory T cells in long-lasting Graves disease. Time point specified: newly diagnosed GD, antithyroid drugs for less than 3 months. RNA from PBMCs was the source of the TCR library. Assembly of TCR beta libraries relied on iRepertoire HTBI primers together with Arm-PCR of CDR3 regions. TCRdb independently ran MiXCR on the multiplex PCR reads; one entry per CDR3 protein. Of under 250,000 distinct CDR3 sequences in the sample, roughly 19% are singletons; the top ten hold about 11%. The sample also formed part of further work on T cells in Graves' hyperthyroidism and ophthalmopathy.

Sequencing was performed on peripheral blood mononuclear cells (PBMCs), taken at new diagnosis, from a patient treated with antithyroid drugs. The receptor set was obtained from a woman aged 25 to 39 with Graves disease.

This clonotype was observed at least ten times. The chain has TRBV10-3 and TRBJ1-1; TRBD1 aligns across 10 bases. With V trimmed by 6 bases and J by 2 bases, 3 bases remained unmatched. This CDR3 has 14 amino acids. Per germline, CDR1 ENHRY and CDR2 SYGVKD. CDR3 loop: CAIRGQGPNTEAFF. In DNA, the CDR3 is TGTGCCATCAGGGGACAGGGGCCCAACACTGAAGCTTTCTTT.

This clonotype has a count of ten or more. Here the CDR3 reads CASSMGGSNQPQHF. The CDR3 DNA follows: TGTGCCAGTAGTATGGGCGGTAGCAATCAGCCCCAGCATTTT. This chain links TRBV19 with TRBJ1-5; D gene unclear. The CDR3 spans 14 residues. Germline V gene sequence: CDR1 LNHDA, CDR2 SQIVND (reference sequence). The V and J ends lost 3 bases and 0 bases respectively, with 6 bases between them. The full variable domain, rest sourced from reference TRBV19 and TRBJ1-5, is DGGITQSPKYLFRKEGQNVTLSCEQNLNHDAMYWYRQDPGQGLRLIYYSQIVNDFQKGDIAEGYSVSREKKESFPLTVTSAQKNPTAFYLCASSMGGSNQPQHFGDGTRLSIL.

Concerning this clonotype: With only one base between it and a far larger clone, this is likely a read error. The chain has TRBV7-2 and TRBJ1-5, with 7 positions matching TRBD1. With V trimmed by 2 bases and J by 1 base, 14 bases remained unmatched. This CDR3 contains 19 residues. Germline CDR1 is SGHTA and CDR2 is FQGNSA. The CDR3 spells CASSLSEGAKGKSNQPQHF. CDR3 sequence (DNA): TGTGCCAGCAGCTTATCGGAGGGGGCGAAGGGGAAAAGCAATCAGCCCCAGCATTTT.

This clonotype was counted many times. This sequence joins TRBV28 and TRBJ1-6, with D possibly being TRBD1 (6 bases). CDR1 and CDR2 from the germline V gene are MDHEN and SYDVKM. The V gene lost 3 bases and the J gene lost 9 bases, with 42 bases spanning the gap. The length of the CDR3 is 24 residues. CDR3 loop: CASSLGPGQPSRTWLIVLSSPLHF. CDR3 bases: TGTGCCAGCAGTTTGGGTCCGGGACAACCCTCCCGTACATGGTTGATAGTTCTCTCTTCACCCCTCCACTTT.

The chain couples TRBV28 to TRBJ1-1, with D possibly being TRBD1 (6 bases). V shed 6 bases and J shed 4 bases, with 12 bases lying between them. Germline V gene sequence: CDR1 MDHEN, CDR2 SYDVKM. This CDR3 is 13 amino acids long. The CDR3 coding sequence is TGTGCCAGCAGCCCGGGGGGCGGCACTGAAGCTTTCTTT. It codes for CASSPGGGTEAFF.

In this sample, this clonotype turned up many times. The rearrangement uses TRBV3-1 and TRBJ2-7, with 7 bases lining up with TRBD2. The CDR3 consists of 14 residues. Trimming at V came to 4 bases and at J to 0 bases, leaving 3 bases not matched to a gene. From germline, CDR1 is LGHDT and CDR2 YNNKEL (reference sequence). The CDR3 region is CASSPGGSSYEQYF. The CDR3 DNA sequence: TGTGCCAGCAGCCCCGGGGGGAGCTCCTACGAGCAGTACTTC.